These T cell receptor beta chains were read from a single sample in a study of PD-L1 blockade in urothelial cancer. Repertoires were generated with immunoSEQ multiplex PCR, while TCRdb's copy carries only in-frame clones and drops some. The sample has tens of thousands of clones, around nine tenths seen once; the top ten hold roughly 14%. Sequenced here: PBMCs, sampled around atezolizumab (anti-PD-L1) treatment. These receptors originate from an older woman with urothelial cancer. Each CDR3 is given with its conserved first and last residue. The D gene is left open where the match is weak. Not all rows give a size; the values are once, few, many and, for expanded clones, a class.

d_gene	abundance	j_gene	v_gene	CDR3nt	CDR3aa
TRBD2	.	TRBJ2-2	TRBV7-2	TGTGCCAGCAGTCGACTAGCGGGAGGGGGGGGCACCGGGGAGCTGTTTTTT	CASSRLAGGGGTGELFF
TRBD2	.	TRBJ2-7	TRBV7-9	TGTGCCAGCAGCCAACTAGCGGGAGAAAGCAACGGCGAGCAGTACTTC	CASSQLAGESNGEQYF
TRBD2	.	TRBJ2-1	TRBV10-3	TGTGCCATCACTGGGACTAGCGGTAATGAGCAGTTCTTC	CAITGTSGNEQFF
.	.	TRBJ2-7	TRBV21-1	TGTGCCAGCTCTGGACTAGCGGGAACCTACGAGCAGTACTTC	CASSGLAGTYEQYF
.	.	TRBJ2-2	TRBV7-8	TGTGCCAGCAGCTTTGACAGTCGGAACACCGGGGAGCTGTTTTTT	CASSFDSRNTGELFF
TRBD1	.	TRBJ2-3	TRBV5-1	TGCGCCAGCAGGTCCGGGGTCCAGGACAGGGGCGCAGATACGCAGTATTTT	CASRSGVQDRGADTQYF
TRBD2	.	TRBJ2-2	TRBV11-1	TGTGCCAGCAGCTTAACGACTAGCGGGGGGGTCACCGGGGAGCTGTTTTTT	CASSLTTSGGVTGELFF
.	few	TRBJ1-3	TRBV5-6	TGTGCCAGCAGCTTTCTTAAGGCGGGAGGAAACACCATATATTTT	CASSFLKAGGNTIYF
.	.	TRBJ2-7	TRBV6-1	TGTGCCAGCAGTGCGTCCTACGAGCAGTACTTC	CASSASYEQYF
.	.	TRBJ1-1	TRBV7-3	TGTGCCAGCAGCGCCCAGGCAGGGAACACTGAAGCTTTCTTT	CASSAQAGNTEAFF
TRBD1	.	TRBJ1-2	TRBV5-5	TGTGCCAGCAGCCCCGGGACAGCTTATGGCTACACCTTC	CASSPGTAYGYTF
TRBD1	.	TRBJ2-5	TRBV5-4	TGTGCCAGCGGCCGACAGGGACAAGAGACCCAGTACTTC	CASGRQGQETQYF
.	.	TRBJ1-2	TRBV14	TGTGCCAGCAGCCCAGATACAGGGATTAACTATGGCTACACCTTC	CASSPDTGINYGYTF
TRBD2	.	TRBJ2-7	TRBV4-2	TGTGCCAGCAGCCAAAAGAATGGCGGGGGGGGCGGTGGCGAGCAGTACTTC	CASSQKNGGGGGGEQYF
.	.	TRBJ1-6	TRBV5-4	TGTGCCAGCAGCTTAGGCGGCGTTCCCTATAATTCACCCCTCCACTTT	CASSLGGVPYNSPLHF
.	once	TRBJ2-5	TRBV6-5	TGTGCCAGCAGCCCAGGCTTCAGCCTCCAAGAGACCCAGTACTTC	CASSPGFSLQETQYF
TRBD2	.	TRBJ2-4	TRBV19	TGTGCCAGTAGTGAAGAAAGACTAGCGGGGGGCCCATTAGCCAAAAACATTCAGTACTTC	CASSEERLAGGPLAKNIQYF
TRBD2	.	TRBJ2-1	TRBV4-3	TGCGCCAGCAGCCAAGACATTAGCGGGGGGGACAATGAGCAGTTCTTC	CASSQDISGGDNEQFF
TRBD2	.	TRBJ2-1	TRBV10-2	TGCGCCAGCAGTGAGTCGACTCTATGGTCTAGCGGGGGGGACAATGAGCAGTTCTTC	CASSESTLWSSGGDNEQFF
.	.	TRBJ1-1	TRBV28	TGTGCCAGCGCGAAAGGCGGGCAGTTGAACACTGAAGCTTTCTTT	CASAKGGQLNTEAFF
TRBD1	.	TRBJ2-5	TRBV7-8	TGTGCCAGCAGCTTAGGCCGGAAAGGACAGGGGAGAGTAGAGACCCAGTACTTC	CASSLGRKGQGRVETQYF
TRBD2	.	TRBJ2-1	TRBV25-1	TGTGCCAGCAGCGGACTAGCGCCGTCCTACAATGAGCAGTTCTTC	CASSGLAPSYNEQFF
TRBD2	.	TRBJ2-2	TRBV7-3	TGTGCCAGCAGCTTAAAAGACGGGGGGGAAGCGTCGATGGACACCGGGGAGCTGTTTTTT	CASSLKDGGEASMDTGELFF
.	.	TRBJ2-2	TRBV5-8	TGTGCCAGCAGCTTATATGAGCGATCGAACACCGGGGAGCTGTTTTTT	CASSLYERSNTGELFF
.	.	TRBJ2-5	TRBV5-4	TGTGCCAGCAGCTTCGGGGGGCGTAGCCAAGAGACCCAGTACTTC	CASSFGGRSQETQYF